This TCR beta chain emerged from a study of STAT3 mutations in large granular lymphocyte leukemia. The overall study: Under 50% of treated T-LGLL patients showed hematologic response to immunosuppression.

With regard to this clone: Its antigen is not known.

TCRdb keeps only in-frame clones here, not all; method: immunoSEQ multiplex PCR. This table holds roughly 40,000 clones, roughly 81% found once. Study results and caveats: Some patients had dominant TCR clones larger than their STAT3 mutant burden. Every T-LGLL patient had at least one immunodominant TCRbeta clonotype. In about 35% of the 18 patients, new TCR clonotypes emerged after therapy.

Germline-derived CDR1 and CDR2 are SQVTM and ANQGSEA. V lost 4 bases and J lost 4, with 10 bases in between. The CDR3 is made up of 12 amino acids. The sequence was obtained from a human donor with T large granular lymphocyte leukemia. Some clones in this sample may be carry-over from other donors' samples. The sequenced material came from PBMCs. This rearrangement joins TRBV29-1 to TRBJ1-2; D gene ambiguous. This CDR3 is CSVADHFYGYTF. As DNA, the CDR3 is TGCAGCGTTGCAGATCACTTCTATGGCTACACCTTC.